These T cell receptor beta chains were read from a single sample in a study of CD8 T cells in ankylosing spondylitis. A single record per CDR3 protein comes from TCRdb applying MiXCR to the 5' RACE reads. The table lists about 220,000 distinct CDR3 sequences, approximately 7.4% of them singletons. The sample taken for sequencing was blood, either unsorted or a sorted T cell fraction (not recorded which). Receptors were obtained from a male donor with ankylosing spondylitis. CDR3s include the opening cysteine and the closing phenylalanine or tryptophan. Each record gives: J gene, V gene, D gene, clone size, CDR3 length, CDR3 protein, CDR3 DNA. A D gene is named only where the DNA matches it firmly. Some rows have no size entry. The others give once, few or many, or a class for an expanded clone.

J: TRBJ2-7
V: TRBV11-1
D: TRBD2
size: many
length: 16
CDR3: CASSPYLAGTRYEQYF
DNA: TGTGCCAGCAGCCCCTACCTAGCGGGGACCCGCTACGAGCAGTACTTC

J: TRBJ2-1
V: TRBV20-1
D: -
size: -
length: 15
CDR3: CSATIFAAAYNEQFF
DNA: TGCAGTGCTACCATTTTCGCGGCTGCCTACAATGAGCAGTTCTTC

J: TRBJ2-2
V: TRBV4-1
D: TRBD1
size: many
length: 15
CDR3: CASSRSNRGTGELFF
DNA: TGCGCCAGCAGCCGCTCGAACAGGGGAACCGGGGAGCTGTTTTTT

J: TRBJ2-3
V: TRBV6-5
D: -
size: few
length: 15
CDR3: CASRLHDSLRDTQYF
DNA: TGTGCCAGCAGGTTGCACGACTCACTTCGGGATACGCAGTATTTT

J: TRBJ1-2
V: TRBV20-1
D: -
size: many
length: 13
CDR3: CSARGGTLYGYTF
DNA: TGCAGTGCTAGAGGCGGGACTCTTTATGGCTACACCTTC

J: TRBJ2-1
V: TRBV28
D: -
size: -
length: 15
CDR3: CASRSFFSLSHEQFF
DNA: TGTGCCAGCAGATCGTTCTTCAGTTTGTCCCATGAGCAGTTCTTC

J: TRBJ2-1
V: TRBV7-8
D: -
size: many
length: 18
CDR3: CASIEVGGGGTSYNEQFF
DNA: TGTGCCAGCATCGAAGTAGGGGGCGGGGGTACCTCCTACAATGAGCAGTTCTTC

J: TRBJ1-2
V: TRBV12-3/TRBV12-4
D: -
size: -
length: 12
CDR3: CASSYGNYGYTF
DNA: TGTGCCAGCAGCTATGGGAACTATGGCTACACCTTC

J: TRBJ1-4
V: TRBV21-1
D: -
size: -
length: 14
CDR3: CASSLESRREKLFF
DNA: TGTGCCAGCAGCCTGGAGTCCCGGCGAGAAAAACTGTTTTTT

J: TRBJ2-7
V: TRBV6-5
D: -
size: many
length: 12
CDR3: CASRGLPYEQYF
DNA: TGTGCCAGCAGGGGATTACCCTACGAGCAGTACTTC

J: TRBJ2-3
V: TRBV6-2/TRBV6-3
D: -
size: -
length: 16
CDR3: CASSYSMGLDTDTQYF
DNA: TGTGCCAGCAGTTACTCGATGGGGTTGGACACAGATACGCAGTATTTT

J: TRBJ1-1
V: TRBV10-1
D: -
size: -
length: 14
CDR3: CASSQIQGTTEAFF
DNA: TGCGCCAGCAGCCAGATCCAGGGTACTACTGAAGCTTTCTTT

J: TRBJ2-7
V: TRBV2
D: -
size: many
length: 13
CDR3: CASSGGTNYEQYF
DNA: TGTGCCAGCAGTGGGGGGACCAACTACGAGCAGTACTTC

J: TRBJ2-1
V: TRBV9
D: -
size: many
length: 14
CDR3: CASSVEDGGNEQFF
DNA: TGTGCCAGCAGCGTAGAGGATGGGGGGAATGAGCAGTTCTTC

J: TRBJ2-3
V: TRBV28
D: -
size: many
length: 14
CDR3: CASSRAGSTDTQYF
DNA: TGTGCCAGCAGCCGCGCTGGCAGCACAGATACGCAGTATTTT

J: TRBJ1-1
V: TRBV30
D: -
size: -
length: 12
CDR3: CAWSRQNTEAFF
DNA: TGTGCCTGGAGTCGGCAGAACACTGAAGCTTTCTTT

J: TRBJ2-2
V: TRBV7-6
D: TRBD1
size: few
length: 15
CDR3: CASSPGTGPTGELFF
DNA: TGTGCCAGCAGCCCCGGGACAGGGCCCACCGGGGAGCTGTTTTTT

J: TRBJ1-1
V: TRBV20-1
D: -
size: few
length: 17
CDR3: CSARGGYLENMNTEAFF
DNA: TGCAGTGCTAGAGGGGGATACCTTGAAAACATGAACACTGAAGCTTTCTTT

J: TRBJ2-1
V: TRBV28
D: TRBD1
size: many
length: 17
CDR3: CASSFFRTGVSYNEQFF
DNA: TGTGCCAGCAGTTTCTTTAGGACAGGGGTTTCCTACAATGAGCAGTTCTTC

J: TRBJ1-2
V: TRBV9
D: -
size: many
length: 13
CDR3: CASSGQKNYGYTF
DNA: TGTGCCAGCAGCGGACAGAAAAACTATGGCTACACCTTC

J: TRBJ2-1
V: TRBV12-3/TRBV12-4
D: -
size: many
length: 14
CDR3: CASSPVSAYNEQFF
DNA: TGTGCCAGCAGCCCGGTGTCGGCCTACAATGAGCAGTTCTTC

J: TRBJ2-7
V: TRBV7-9
D: -
size: many
length: 17
CDR3: CASSQLDPGASSYEQYF
DNA: TGTGCCAGCAGCCAACTTGACCCCGGGGCGAGCTCCTACGAGCAGTACTTC

J: TRBJ2-7
V: TRBV28
D: -
size: many
length: 14
CDR3: CASSSTGGAYEQYF
DNA: TGTGCCAGCAGTTCTACAGGGGGGGCCTACGAGCAGTACTTC

J: TRBJ2-1
V: TRBV7-9
D: -
size: few
length: 15
CDR3: CASSQGRELGNEQFF
DNA: TGTGCCAGCAGCCAGGGGCGGGAGCTCGGCAATGAGCAGTTCTTC

J: TRBJ2-7
V: TRBV4-3
D: -
size: -
length: 15
CDR3: CASSPGGQGDYEQYF
DNA: TGCGCCAGCAGCCCTGGGGGGCAGGGGGACTACGAGCAGTACTTC

J: TRBJ2-7
V: TRBV7-9
D: -
size: many
length: 12
CDR3: CASSLTYYEQYF
DNA: TGTGCCAGCAGCTTGACCTATTACGAGCAGTACTTC

J: TRBJ1-3
V: TRBV7-8
D: -
size: many
length: 15
CDR3: CASTKLLDSGNTIYF
DNA: TGTGCCAGCACTAAACTCCTGGACAGTGGAAACACCATATATTTT

J: TRBJ2-1
V: TRBV12-3/TRBV12-4
D: TRBD1
size: many
length: 14
CDR3: CASSLPGQGPEQFF
DNA: TGTGCCAGCTCCCTCCCGGGACAGGGGCCCGAGCAGTTCTTC

J: TRBJ1-1
V: TRBV7-9
D: TRBD1
size: many
length: 15
CDR3: CASSPRTGMNTEAFF
DNA: TGTGCCAGCAGCCCACGGACAGGGATGAACACTGAAGCTTTCTTT

J: TRBJ1-5
V: TRBV28
D: -
size: many
length: 13
CDR3: CASGEGGNQPQHF
DNA: TGTGCCAGCGGAGAGGGAGGCAATCAGCCCCAGCATTTT

J: TRBJ2-7
V: TRBV20-1
D: TRBD2
size: many
length: 12
CDR3: CSASGREYEQYF
DNA: TGCAGTGCTAGCGGGAGGGAATACGAGCAGTACTTC

J: TRBJ1-6
V: TRBV5-1
D: TRBD1
size: many
length: 15
CDR3: CASSSRDRDSSPLHF
DNA: TGCGCCAGCAGCTCCCGTGACAGGGACAGTTCACCCCTCCACTTT

J: TRBJ2-1
V: TRBV5-6
D: -
size: -
length: 13
CDR3: CASSLEYRTELFF
DNA: TGTGCCAGCAGCTTGGAGTATAGGACCGAGCTGTTCTTC

J: TRBJ2-5
V: TRBV7-8
D: -
size: many
length: 15
CDR3: CASRPTQGYQETQYF
DNA: TGTGCCAGCAGACCAACCCAGGGCTACCAAGAGACCCAGTACTTC

J: TRBJ2-7
V: TRBV5-1
D: TRBD2
size: -
length: 17
CDR3: CASSLAGLAATSYEQYF
DNA: TGCGCCAGCAGCTTGGCCGGACTAGCGGCAACCTCCTACGAGCAGTACTTC

J: TRBJ2-1
V: TRBV29-1
D: TRBD2
size: many
length: 16
CDR3: CSVQGTSGVIYNEQFF
DNA: TGCAGCGTTCAAGGGACTAGCGGGGTGATTTACAATGAGCAGTTCTTC

J: TRBJ1-2
V: TRBV10-2
D: -
size: few
length: 15
CDR3: CASRDRRPSYYGYTF
DNA: TGCGCCAGCAGGGACAGACGACCCTCTTACTATGGCTACACCTTC

J: TRBJ2-3
V: TRBV10-1
D: -
size: many
length: 15
CDR3: CASRETGRVTDTQYF
DNA: TGCGCCAGCAGGGAGACAGGTCGAGTGACAGATACGCAGTATTTT

J: TRBJ1-4
V: TRBV29-1
D: -
size: many
length: 11
CDR3: CSAPFNEKLFF
DNA: TGCAGCGCCCCTTTCAATGAAAAACTGTTTTTT

J: TRBJ1-6
V: TRBV11-2
D: -
size: many
length: 13
CDR3: CASSFIGNSPLHF
DNA: TGTGCCAGCAGCTTTATCGGGAATTCACCCCTCCACTTT